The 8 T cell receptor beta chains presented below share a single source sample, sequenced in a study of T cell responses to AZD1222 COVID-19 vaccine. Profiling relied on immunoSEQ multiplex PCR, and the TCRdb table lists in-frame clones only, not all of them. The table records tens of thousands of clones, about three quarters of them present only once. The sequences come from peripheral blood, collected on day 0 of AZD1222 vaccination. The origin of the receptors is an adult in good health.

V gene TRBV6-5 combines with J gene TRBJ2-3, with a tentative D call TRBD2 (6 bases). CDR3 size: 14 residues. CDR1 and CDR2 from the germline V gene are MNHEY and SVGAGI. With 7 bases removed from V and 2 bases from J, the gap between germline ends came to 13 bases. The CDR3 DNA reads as TGTGCCAGCACCCGAACGGGGGACACAGATACGCAGTATTTT. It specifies CASTRTGDTDTQYF.

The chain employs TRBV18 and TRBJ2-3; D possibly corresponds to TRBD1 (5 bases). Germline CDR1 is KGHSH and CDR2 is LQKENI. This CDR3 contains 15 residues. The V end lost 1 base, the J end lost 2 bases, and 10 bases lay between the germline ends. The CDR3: CASSPQGSPTDTQYF. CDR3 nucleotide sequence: TGTGCCAGCTCACCACAGGGGTCCCCCACAGATACGCAGTATTTT.

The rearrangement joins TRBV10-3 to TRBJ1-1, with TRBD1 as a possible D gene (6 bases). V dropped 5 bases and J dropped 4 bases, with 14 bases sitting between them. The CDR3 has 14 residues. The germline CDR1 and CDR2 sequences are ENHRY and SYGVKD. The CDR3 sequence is CAISTKGDGTEAFF. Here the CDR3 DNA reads TGTGCCATCAGTACGAAGGGGGATGGCACTGAAGCTTTCTTT.

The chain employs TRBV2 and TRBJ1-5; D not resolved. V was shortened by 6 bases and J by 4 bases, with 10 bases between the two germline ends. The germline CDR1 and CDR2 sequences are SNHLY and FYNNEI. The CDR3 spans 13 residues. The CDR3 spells CASSGEGNQPQHF. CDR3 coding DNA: TGTGCCAGCAGCGGGGAGGGTAATCAGCCCCAGCATTTT.

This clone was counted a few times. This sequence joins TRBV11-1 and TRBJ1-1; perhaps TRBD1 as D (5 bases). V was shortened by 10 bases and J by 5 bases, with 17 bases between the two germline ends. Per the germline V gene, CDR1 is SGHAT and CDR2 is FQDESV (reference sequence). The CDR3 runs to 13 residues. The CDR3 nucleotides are TGTGCCACCTTAAACCAGGGAGAAACTGAAGCTTTCTTT. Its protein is CATLNQGETEAFF. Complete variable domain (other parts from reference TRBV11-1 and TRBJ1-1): EAEVAQSPRYKITEKSQAVAFWCDPISGHATLYWYRQILGQGPELLVQFQDESVVDDSQLPKDRFSAERLKGVDSTLKIQPAELGDSAMYLCATLNQGETEAFFGQGTRLTVV.

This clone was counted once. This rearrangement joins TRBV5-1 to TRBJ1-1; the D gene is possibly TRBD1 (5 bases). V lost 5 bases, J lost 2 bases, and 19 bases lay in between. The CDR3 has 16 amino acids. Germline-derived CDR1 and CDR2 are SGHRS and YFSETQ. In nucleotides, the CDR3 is TGCGCCAGCAGGCGCTTCTGGCAGGGTGAAAACACTGAAGCTTTCTTT. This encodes CASRRFWQGENTEAFF.

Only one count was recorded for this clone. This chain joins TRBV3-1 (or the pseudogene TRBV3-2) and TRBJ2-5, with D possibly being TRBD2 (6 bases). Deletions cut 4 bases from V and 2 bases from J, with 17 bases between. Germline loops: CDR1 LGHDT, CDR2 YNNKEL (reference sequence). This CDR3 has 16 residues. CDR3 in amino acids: CASSPPAGGLQETQYF. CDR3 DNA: TGTGCCAGCAGCCCACCCGCCGGGGGATTACAAGAGACCCAGTACTTC.

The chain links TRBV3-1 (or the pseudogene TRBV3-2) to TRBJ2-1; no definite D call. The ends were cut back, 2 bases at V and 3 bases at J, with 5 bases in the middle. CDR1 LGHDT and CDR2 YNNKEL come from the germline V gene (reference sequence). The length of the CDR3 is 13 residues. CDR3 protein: CASSQSDYNEQFF. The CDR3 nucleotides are TGTGCCAGCAGCCAATCAGACTACAATGAGCAGTTCTTC.